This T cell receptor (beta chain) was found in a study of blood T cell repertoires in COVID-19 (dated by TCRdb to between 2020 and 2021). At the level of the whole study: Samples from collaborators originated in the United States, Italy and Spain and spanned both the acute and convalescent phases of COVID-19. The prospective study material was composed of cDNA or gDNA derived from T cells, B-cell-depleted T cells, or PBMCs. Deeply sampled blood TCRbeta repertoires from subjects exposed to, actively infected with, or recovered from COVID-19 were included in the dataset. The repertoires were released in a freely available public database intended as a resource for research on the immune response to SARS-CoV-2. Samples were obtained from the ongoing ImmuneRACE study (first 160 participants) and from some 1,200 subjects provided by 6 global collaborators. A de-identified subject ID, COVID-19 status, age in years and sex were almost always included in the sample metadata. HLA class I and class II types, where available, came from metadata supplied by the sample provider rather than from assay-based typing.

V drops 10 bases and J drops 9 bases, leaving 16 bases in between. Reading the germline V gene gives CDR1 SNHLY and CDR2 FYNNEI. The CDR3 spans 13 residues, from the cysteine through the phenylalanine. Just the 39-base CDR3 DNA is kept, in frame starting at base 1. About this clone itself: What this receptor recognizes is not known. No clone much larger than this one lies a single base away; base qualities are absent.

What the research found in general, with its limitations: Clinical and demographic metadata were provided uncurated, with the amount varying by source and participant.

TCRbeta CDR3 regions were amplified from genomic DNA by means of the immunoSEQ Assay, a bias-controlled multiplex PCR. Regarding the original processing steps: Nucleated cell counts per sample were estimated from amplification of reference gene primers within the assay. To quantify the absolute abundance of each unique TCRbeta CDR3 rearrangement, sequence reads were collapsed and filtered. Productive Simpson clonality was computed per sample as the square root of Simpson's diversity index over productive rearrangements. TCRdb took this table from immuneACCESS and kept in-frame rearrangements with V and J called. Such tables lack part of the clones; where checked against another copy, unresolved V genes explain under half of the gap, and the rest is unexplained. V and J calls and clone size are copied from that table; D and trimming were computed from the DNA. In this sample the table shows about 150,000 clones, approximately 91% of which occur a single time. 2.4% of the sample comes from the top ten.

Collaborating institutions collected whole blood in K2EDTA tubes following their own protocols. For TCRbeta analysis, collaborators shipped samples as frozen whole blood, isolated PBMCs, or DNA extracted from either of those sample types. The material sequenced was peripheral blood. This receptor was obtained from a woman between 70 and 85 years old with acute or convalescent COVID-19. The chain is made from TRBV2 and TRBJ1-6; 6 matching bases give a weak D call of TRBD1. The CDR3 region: CATRQENASPLHF. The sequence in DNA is TGTGCCACTAGACAGGAGAACGCTTCACCCCTCCACTTT.